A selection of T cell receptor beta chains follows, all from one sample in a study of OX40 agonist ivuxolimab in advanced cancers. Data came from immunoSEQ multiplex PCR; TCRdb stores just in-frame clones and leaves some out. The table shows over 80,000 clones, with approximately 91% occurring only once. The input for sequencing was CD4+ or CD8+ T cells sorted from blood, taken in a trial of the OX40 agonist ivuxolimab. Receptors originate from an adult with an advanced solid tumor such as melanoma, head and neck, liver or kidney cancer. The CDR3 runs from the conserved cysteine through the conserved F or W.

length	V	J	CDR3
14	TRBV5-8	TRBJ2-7	CASSLGGTRGEQYF
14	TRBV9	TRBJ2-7	CASPRGGDAYEQYF
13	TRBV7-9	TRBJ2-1	CASSQMKSYEQFF
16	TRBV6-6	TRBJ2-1	CASTSAKAGGPNEQFF
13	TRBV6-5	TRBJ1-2	CASSAGPNYGYTF
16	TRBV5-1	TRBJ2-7	CASSLVPGTQGYEQYF
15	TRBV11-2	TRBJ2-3	CASSLPIGFTDTQYF
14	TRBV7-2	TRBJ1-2	CASSLERAKGGYTF
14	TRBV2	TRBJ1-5	CASRQTDSNQPQHF
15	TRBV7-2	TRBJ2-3	CASSRQGGFTDTQYF
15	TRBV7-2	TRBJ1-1	CASSSRQGKNTEAFF
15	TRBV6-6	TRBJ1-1	CASSWGQGVWAEAFF
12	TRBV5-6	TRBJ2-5	CASSLNQETQYF
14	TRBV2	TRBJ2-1	CASTSTGTYNEQFF
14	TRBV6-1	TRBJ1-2	CASSEAQQTYGYTF
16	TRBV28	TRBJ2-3	CASIHSSGRVADTQYF
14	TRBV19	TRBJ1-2	CASSNPDSYLDYTF
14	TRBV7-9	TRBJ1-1	CASSQPGLNTEAFF
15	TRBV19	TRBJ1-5	CASSQWTAAYQPQHF
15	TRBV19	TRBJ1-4	CASSIGGQVGEKLFF
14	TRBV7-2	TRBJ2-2	CASSLVSATGELFF
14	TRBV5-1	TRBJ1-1	CASSYGQGNTEAFF
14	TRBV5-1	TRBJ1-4	CASSSTSTNEKLFF